One sample yielded the 14 T cell receptor beta chains listed below, sequenced in a study of blood T cell repertoires in COVID-19. Data came from immunoSEQ multiplex PCR; TCRdb stores just in-frame clones and leaves some out. The sample includes 250,000 to 350,000 clones, 75% to 90% of them seen just once. Sequencing was done on a sample of peripheral blood. The origin of the receptors is a woman aged 50 to 65 who had recovered from COVID-19.

As for this clone: In the same sample, other DNA sequences code for this CDR3. This chain joins TRBV19 and TRBJ1-5; D unclear. The CDR3 contains 13 residues. Looked up from germline, CDR1 is LNHDA and CDR2 is SQIVND (reference sequence). Trimming took off 3 bases at V and 0 bases at J, with 3 bases between the two ends. In DNA, the CDR3 is TGTGCCAGTAGTATTAGTAGCAATCAGCCCCAGCATTTT. Amino acids: CASSISSNQPQHF. The variable domain in full, with the rest retrieved from reference TRBV19 and TRBJ1-5, is DGGITQSPKYLFRKEGQNVTLSCEQNLNHDAMYWYRQDPGQGLRLIYYSQIVNDFQKGDIAEGYSVSREKKESFPLTVTSAQKNPTAFYLCASSISSNQPQHFGDGTRLSIL.

This clone has only a few counts. The chain couples TRBV7-9 to TRBJ2-7; 7 nucleotides match TRBD2. The junction had 9 bases not matched to a gene; V was cut back by 5 bases and J by 5 bases. CDR1 SEHNR and CDR2 FQNEAQ come from the germline V gene (reference sequence). This CDR3 is built from 14 residues. The chain's CDR3 is CASSVGAGVDEQYF. The CDR3 DNA reads as TGTGCCAGCAGCGTCGGGGCGGGAGTGGACGAGCAGTACTTC.

This clone was seen just once. The V call is TRBV30, the J call TRBJ1-1; D is possibly TRBD1 (6 bases). The CDR3 runs 13 residues. Germline CDR1 is GTSNPN and CDR2 is SVGIG (reference sequence). Trimming pared 8 bases from V and 3 bases from J, leaving 16 bases between. The CDR3 loop reads CAGNGGADTEAFF. CDR3 sequence (DNA): TGTGCCGGAAACGGGGGGGCGGACACTGAAGCTTTCTTT. Full variable domain (remainder filled in from reference TRBV30 and TRBJ1-1): SQTIHQWPATLVQPVGSPLSLECTVEGTSNPNLYWYRQAAGRGLQLLFYSVGIGQISSEVPQNLSASRPQDRQFILSSKKLLLSDSGFYLCAGNGGADTEAFFGQGTRLTVV.

This sequence joins TRBV9 and TRBJ2-5; maybe TRBD2 (6 bases). V lost 4 bases, J lost 2 bases, and 15 bases lay in between. Per the germline V gene, CDR1 is SGDLS and CDR2 is YYNGEE. This CDR3 contains 15 residues. The CDR3 loop is CASSLDGGKQETQYF. The CDR3 DNA follows: TGTGCCAGCAGCCTTGATGGGGGGAAACAAGAGACCCAGTACTTC.

This chain uses TRBV3-1 (or the pseudogene TRBV3-2) with TRBJ1-2; D might be TRBD1 (5 bases). This CDR3 comprises 14 residues. From germline, CDR1 is LGHDT and CDR2 YNNKEL (reference sequence). Trimming took 1 base from V and 2 from J, leaving 8 bases between them. CDR3 DNA: TGTGCCAGCAGCCAAGTTAACAGGAACTATGGCTACACCTTC. Residues: CASSQVNRNYGYTF.

The chain links TRBV7-2 to TRBJ2-7, with D possibly being TRBD2 (6 bases). Per the germline V gene, CDR1 is SGHTA and CDR2 is FQGNSA. CDR3 length equals 14 residues. V was pared by 1 base and J by 4 bases, with 11 bases between. DNA of the CDR3: TGTGCCAGCAGCTTAGTGGGCGGGGAGTACGAGCAGTACTTC. Residues: CASSLVGGEYEQYF.

The V and J genes are TRBV19 and TRBJ2-5; 12 nucleotides align to TRBD1. CDR1 is LNHDA, CDR2 SQIVND, per germline (reference sequence). V shed 5 bases, J shed 5 bases, and the junction held 9 bases outside the gene matches. This CDR3 spans 16 amino acids. The CDR3 sequence is CASSVTGTGGRETQYF. CDR3 sequence (DNA): TGTGCCAGTAGTGTTACCGGGACAGGGGGCCGGGAGACCCAGTACTTC.

The chain couples TRBV4-3 to TRBJ2-4, with 9 bases that match TRBD1. The CDR3 consists of 16 residues. CDR1 LGHNA and CDR2 YSLEER come from the germline V gene. J lost 6 bases, V lost 3 bases, and 9 bases had no gene match. The CDR3 sequence: CASSQVGQGRGNIQYF. In nucleotides, the CDR3 is TGCGCCAGCAGCCAGGTTGGACAGGGGAGGGGAAACATTCAGTACTTC.

The chain employs TRBV5-1 and TRBJ1-2, with 7 bases matching TRBD1. CDR1 SGHRS and CDR2 YFSETQ come from the germline V gene. J was trimmed by 6 bases and V by 0 bases; bases with no gene match: 2. CDR3 length: 13 residues. CDR3 sequence reads: CASSLGQGHGYTF. The CDR3 DNA is TGCGCCAGCAGCTTGGGACAGGGCCATGGCTACACCTTC.

V and J are TRBV21-1 and TRBJ2-5; the D call of TRBD1 is as the table states it, not checked on the DNA. TRBV21-1 is a known pseudogene. CDR3 size: 16 residues. The CDR3: CASSKPFPTGEETQYF. The CDR3 nucleotides are TGTGCCAGCAGCAAGCCCTTCCCGACAGGGGAAGAGACCCAGTACTTC.

The chain joins TRBV2 to TRBJ1-1; D uncertain. The germline CDR1 and CDR2 sequences are SNHLY and FYNNEI. V was pared by 1 base and J by 0 bases, with 3 bases between. The CDR3 covers 13 residues. The CDR3 here is CASSEGVNTEAFF. The CDR3 DNA follows: TGTGCCAGCAGTGAAGGAGTGAACACTGAAGCTTTCTTT.

This sequence joins TRBV19 and TRBJ1-1, with 10 nucleotides matching TRBD1. The CDR3 sequence is 15 residues long. Trimming cost V 6 bases and J 5 bases; bases outside gene matches: 9. Germline V gene sequence: CDR1 LNHDA, CDR2 SQIVND (reference sequence). CDR3 sequence: CASRTGGAVRTEAFF. The CDR3 DNA sequence: TGTGCCAGTAGGACAGGGGGCGCGGTAAGGACTGAAGCTTTCTTT.

The rearrangement joins TRBV19 to TRBJ2-2, with TRBD1 matching 7 bases. Germline V gives CDR1 LNHDA, CDR2 SQIVND (reference sequence). The V gene end was trimmed by 6 bases and the J gene end by 6 bases; junction bases not matched to a gene: 7. The CDR3 is 14 residues long. CDR3 sequence reads: CASSFTGVPGELFF. The CDR3 bases are TGTGCCAGTAGCTTTACAGGGGTCCCCGGGGAGCTGTTTTTT.

V is TRBV6-2 or TRBV6-3 and J is TRBJ2-7; 8 nucleotides agree with TRBD1. With V trimmed by 0 bases and J by 5 bases, 12 bases remained unmatched. This CDR3 contains 17 residues. In germline, CDR1 is MNHEY, CDR2 SVGEGT. DNA for the CDR3: TGTGCCAGCAGTTACTCGACAAGTCCCAGGGGGCAGCACGAGCAGTACTTC. It codes for CASSYSTSPRGQHEQYF.